The rows below give T cell receptor beta chains drawn from one sample of a study of sequential checkpoint blockade in melanoma. The data were produced by immunoSEQ multiplex PCR, yet TCRdb's version contains in-frame clones alone and is incomplete. In the table there are more than 20,000 clones, roughly four fifths of which are singletons. The sequenced sample was CD8+ T cells sorted from blood (inferred from file names), obtained from a patient given nivolumab and ipilimumab in sequence. The receptors were gathered from a human donor with melanoma. Each CDR3 is given with its conserved first and last residue. A D gene is named only where the DNA matches it firmly. The size entry is marked missing in some rows and otherwise reads once, few, many or a size class.

d_call	clone_size	v_call	cdr3_length	j_call	cdr3_aa	cdr3_nt
NA	NA	TRBV7-2	14	TRBJ1-5	CASSLRGSNQPQHF	TGTGCCAGCAGCTTACGGGGGAGCAATCAGCCCCAGCATTTT
TRBD2	NA	TRBV19	16	TRBJ2-2	CASYTSGRADTGELFF	TGTGCCAGTTACACTAGCGGGAGGGCGGACACCGGGGAGCTGTTTTTT
NA	NA	TRBV6-4	15	TRBJ2-1	CASSERAGSYNEQFF	TGTGCCAGCAGTGAACGAGCGGGTTCCTACAATGAGCAGTTCTTC
TRBD2	NA	TRBV15	15	TRBJ2-5	CATSRDPGGGETQYF	TGTGCCACCAGCAGAGATCCGGGAGGGGGAGAGACCCAGTACTTC
NA	NA	TRBV28	13	TRBJ1-2	CASSTSGLYGYTF	TGTGCCAGCAGTACGTCAGGGTTGTACGGCTACACCTTC
NA	NA	TRBV10-3	14	TRBJ2-7	CAISESGHTYEQYF	TGTGCCATCAGTGAGTCGGGACACACCTACGAGCAGTACTTC
NA	once	TRBV4-3	16	TRBJ2-2	CASSRLSGGNTGELFF	TGCGCCAGCAGCCGTTTGTCCGGGGGTAACACCGGGGAGCTGTTTTTT
TRBD1	NA	TRBV6-6	15	TRBJ2-7	CASSLDRGPSYEQYF	TGTGCCAGCAGCCTCGACAGGGGGCCATCCTACGAGCAGTACTTC
NA	NA	TRBV28	12	TRBJ1-1	CASSSTGFEAFF	TGTGCCAGCAGTTCCACAGGTTTTGAAGCTTTCTTT
TRBD1	NA	TRBV27	15	TRBJ2-7	CASSRPGQGTYEQYF	TGTGCCAGCAGTCGACCGGGACAGGGGACCTACGAGCAGTACTTC
TRBD2	NA	TRBV6-4	16	TRBJ2-1	CASSDSQAGGINEQFF	TGTGCCAGCAGTGACTCGCAAGCGGGAGGGATTAATGAGCAGTTCTTC
NA	NA	TRBV7-6	14	TRBJ1-4	CASSRTGRGEKLFF	TGTGCCAGCAGCCGGACTGGCCGAGGCGAAAAACTGTTTTTT
NA	NA	TRBV7-2	12	TRBJ2-2	CASSSRTGELFF	TGTGCCAGCAGCTCCCGGACCGGGGAGCTGTTTTTT
TRBD2	NA	TRBV5-4	19	TRBJ2-1	CASSSGLTSGRPSYNEQFF	TGTGCCAGCAGCTCCGGACTGACTAGCGGGAGGCCCTCCTACAATGAGCAGTTCTTC